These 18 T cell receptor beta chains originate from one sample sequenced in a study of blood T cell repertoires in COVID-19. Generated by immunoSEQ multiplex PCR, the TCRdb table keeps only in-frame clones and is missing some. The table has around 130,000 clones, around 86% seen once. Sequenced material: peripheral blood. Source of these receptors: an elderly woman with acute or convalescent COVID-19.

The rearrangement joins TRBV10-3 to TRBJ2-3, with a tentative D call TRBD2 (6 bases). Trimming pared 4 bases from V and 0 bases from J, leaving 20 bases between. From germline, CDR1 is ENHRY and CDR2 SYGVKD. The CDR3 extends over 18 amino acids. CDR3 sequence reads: CAISGRVDSGSSTDTQYF. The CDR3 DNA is TGTGCCATCAGTGGTAGGGTTGATAGCGGTTCTAGCACAGATACGCAGTATTTT.

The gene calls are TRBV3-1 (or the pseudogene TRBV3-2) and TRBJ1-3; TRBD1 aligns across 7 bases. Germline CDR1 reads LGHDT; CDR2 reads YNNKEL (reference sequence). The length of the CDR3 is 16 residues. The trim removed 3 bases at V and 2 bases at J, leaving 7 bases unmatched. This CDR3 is CASSHRGRGTGNTIYF. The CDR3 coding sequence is TGTGCCAGCAGCCATCGGGGCAGGGGGACTGGAAACACCATATATTTT.

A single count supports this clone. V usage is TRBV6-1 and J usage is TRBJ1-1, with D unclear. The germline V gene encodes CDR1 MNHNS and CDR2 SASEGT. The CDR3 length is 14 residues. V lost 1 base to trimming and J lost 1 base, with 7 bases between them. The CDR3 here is CASSEDKANTEAFF. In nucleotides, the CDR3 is TGTGCCAGCAGTGAAGATAAAGCGAACACTGAAGCTTTCTTT.

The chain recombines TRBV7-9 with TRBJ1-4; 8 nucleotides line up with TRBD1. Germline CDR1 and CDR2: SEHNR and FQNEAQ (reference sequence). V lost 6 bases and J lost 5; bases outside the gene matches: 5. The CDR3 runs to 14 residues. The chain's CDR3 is CASSWDRRNEKLFF. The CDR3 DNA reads TGTGCCAGCAGTTGGGACAGGAGAAATGAAAAACTGTTTTTT.

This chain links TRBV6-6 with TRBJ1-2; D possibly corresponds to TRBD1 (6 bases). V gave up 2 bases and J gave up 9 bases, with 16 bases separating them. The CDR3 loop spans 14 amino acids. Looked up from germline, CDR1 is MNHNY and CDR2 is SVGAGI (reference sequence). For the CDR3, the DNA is TGTGCCAGCAGTTACCTCGGGACACCAACCAGCTACACCTTC. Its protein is CASSYLGTPTSYTF.

This CDR3 is CASSLAGTGVEQYF. The CDR3 DNA sequence: TGTGCCAGCAGCTTAGCGGGGACAGGGGTAGAGCAGTACTTC. This chain links TRBV7-2 with TRBJ2-7, with TRBD1 matching over 10 bases. The V segment lost 0 bases and the J segment 7 bases; nucleotides outside the gene matches: 3. The CDR3 is 14 residues long. Germline CDR1 and CDR2: SGHTA and FQGNSA.

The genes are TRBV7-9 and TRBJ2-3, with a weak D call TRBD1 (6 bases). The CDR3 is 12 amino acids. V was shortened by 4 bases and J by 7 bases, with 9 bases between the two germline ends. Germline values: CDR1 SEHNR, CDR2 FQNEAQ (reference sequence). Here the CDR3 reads CASSSQGNTQYF. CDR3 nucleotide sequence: TGTGCCAGCAGCTCACAGGGCAATACGCAGTATTTT.

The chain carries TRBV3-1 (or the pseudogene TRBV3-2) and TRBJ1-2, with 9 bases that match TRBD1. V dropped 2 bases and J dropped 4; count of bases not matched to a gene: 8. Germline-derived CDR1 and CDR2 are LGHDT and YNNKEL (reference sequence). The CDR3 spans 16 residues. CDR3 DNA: TGTGCCAGCAGCCAACTCCGGGACAGGGATTTCTATGGCTACACCTTC. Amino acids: CASSQLRDRDFYGYTF.

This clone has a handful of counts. The CDR3 DNA follows: TGCGCCAGCAGCCAACCATACAGGGGCTCGAACACTGAAGCTTTCTTT. Encoded protein: CASSQPYRGSNTEAFF. This chain uses TRBV4-1 with TRBJ1-1, with 7 bases matching TRBD1. Germline CDR1 MGHRA, CDR2 YSYEKL. The CDR3 is 16 amino acids. Trimming removed 2 bases from V and 1 base from J; junction bases left unmatched: 7.

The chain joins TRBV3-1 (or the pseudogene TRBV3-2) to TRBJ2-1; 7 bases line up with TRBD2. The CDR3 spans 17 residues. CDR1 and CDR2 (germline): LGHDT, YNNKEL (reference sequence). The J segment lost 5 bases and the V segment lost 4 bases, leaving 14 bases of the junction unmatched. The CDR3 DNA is TGTGCCAGCAGCCCCAAAATACGCGGGGGATGGGACAATGAGCAGTTCTTC. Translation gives CASSPKIRGGWDNEQFF.

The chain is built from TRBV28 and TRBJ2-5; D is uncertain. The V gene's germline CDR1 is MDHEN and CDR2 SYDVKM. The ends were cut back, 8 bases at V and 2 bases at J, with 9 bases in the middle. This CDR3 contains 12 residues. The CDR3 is CASATLQETQYF. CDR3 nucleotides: TGTGCCAGCGCGACACTTCAAGAGACCCAGTACTTC.

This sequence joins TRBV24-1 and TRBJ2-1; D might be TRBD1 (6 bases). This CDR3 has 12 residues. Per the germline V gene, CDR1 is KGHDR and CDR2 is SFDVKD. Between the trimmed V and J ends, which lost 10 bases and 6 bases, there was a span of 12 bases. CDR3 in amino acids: CATQQGGNEQFF. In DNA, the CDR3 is TGTGCCACTCAACAGGGCGGCAATGAGCAGTTCTTC.

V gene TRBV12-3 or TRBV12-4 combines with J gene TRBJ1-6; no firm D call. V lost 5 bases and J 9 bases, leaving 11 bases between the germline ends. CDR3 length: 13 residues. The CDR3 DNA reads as TGTGCCAGCAGTCCCATGCGTTTTTCACCCCTCCACTTT. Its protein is CASSPMRFSPLHF.

The CDR3 region is CASSLWDRGTEQYF. CDR3 nucleotides: TGCGCCAGCAGCCTTTGGGACAGGGGTACGGAGCAGTACTTC. The chain combines TRBV5-1 with TRBJ2-7; TRBD1 aligns across 10 bases. Germline loops: CDR1 SGHRS, CDR2 YFSETQ. The V segment lost 4 bases and the J segment 7 bases; nucleotides outside the gene matches: 8. The CDR3 is 14 residues long.

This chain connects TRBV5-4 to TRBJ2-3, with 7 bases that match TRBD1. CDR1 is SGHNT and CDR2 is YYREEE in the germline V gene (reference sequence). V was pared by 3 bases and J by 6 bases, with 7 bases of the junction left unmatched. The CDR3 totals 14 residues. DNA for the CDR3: TGTGCCAGCAGCTCCCGAATCAGGGGGGATACGCAGTATTTT. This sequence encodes CASSSRIRGDTQYF.

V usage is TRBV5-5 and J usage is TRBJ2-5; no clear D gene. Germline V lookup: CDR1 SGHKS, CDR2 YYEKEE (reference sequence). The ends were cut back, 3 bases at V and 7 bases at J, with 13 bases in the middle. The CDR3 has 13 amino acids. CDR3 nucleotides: TGTGCCAGCAGCTGGTCCCATCCGGGGACCCAGTACTTC. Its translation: CASSWSHPGTQYF.

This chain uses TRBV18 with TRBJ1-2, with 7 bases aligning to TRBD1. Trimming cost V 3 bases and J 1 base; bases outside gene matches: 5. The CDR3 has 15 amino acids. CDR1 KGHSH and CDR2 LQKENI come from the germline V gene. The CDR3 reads CASSPLTGVNYGYTF. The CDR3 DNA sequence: TGTGCCAGCTCACCGCTTACAGGGGTTAACTATGGCTACACCTTC.

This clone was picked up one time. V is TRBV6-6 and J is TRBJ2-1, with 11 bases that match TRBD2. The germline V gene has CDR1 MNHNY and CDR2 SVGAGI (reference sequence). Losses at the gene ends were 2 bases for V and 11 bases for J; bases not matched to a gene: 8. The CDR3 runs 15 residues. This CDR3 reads CASSYTHQTSGKQFF. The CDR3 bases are TGTGCCAGCAGTTACACACACCAGACTAGCGGGAAGCAGTTCTTC.